A selection of T cell receptor beta chains follows, all from one sample in a study of glioma-infiltrating T cells. Via MiXCR, TCRdb re-called the multiplex PCR reads, giving one row per CDR3 protein. The sample shows fewer than 110,000 distinct CDR3 sequences, 25% to 30% of them seen only once. The sample taken for sequencing was glioma tissue, nonneoplastic brain tissue, or PBMCs (not recorded which). The receptor set was obtained from a human donor with low-grade glioma or glioblastoma, undergoing nonglioma brain surgery, or in good health (not recorded which). Both conserved end residues are part of each CDR3. The order of the fields is J gene, CDR3 length, V gene, clone size, D gene, CDR3 protein, CDR3 DNA. D genes are given only for firm matches. The size entry is marked missing in some rows and otherwise reads once, few, many or a size class.

TRBJ2-7 | 14 | TRBV5-1 | many | NA | CASSLVVSPYEQYF | TGCGCCAGCAGCTTGGTGGTCAGCCCCTACGAGCAGTACTTC
TRBJ2-6 | 19 | TRBV6-1 | many | NA | CASSREREHNRFGANVLTF | TGTGCCAGCAGCCGGGAACGGGAACATAACCGGTTTGGGGCCAACGTCCTGACTTTC
TRBJ2-3 | 22 | TRBV7-2 | NA | TRBD2 | CASGLKPSGGAAILKNTDTQYF | TGTGCCAGCGGCTTAAAGCCTAGCGGGGGAGCCGCTATACTCAAAAACACAGATACGCAGTATTTT
TRBJ2-6 | 15 | TRBV27 | many | NA | CASSSTHSGANVLTF | TGTGCCAGCAGTTCCACACACTCTGGGGCCAACGTCCTGACTTTC
TRBJ1-1 | 16 | TRBV11-3 | NA | NA | CASSLERGGRHTEAFF | TGTGCCAGCAGCTTAGAACGGGGCGGTCGACACACTGAAGCTTTCTTT
TRBJ1-2 | 14 | TRBV20-1 | many | NA | CRGGKGPEGYGYTF | TGCAGGGGGGGTAAGGGGCCCGAAGGATATGGCTACACCTTC
TRBJ2-7 | 16 | TRBV2 | once | TRBD1 | CASRITTGARLGDGYF | TGTGCCAGCAGGATAACGACAGGGGCCCGCCTCGGGGACGGGTACTTC
TRBJ2-5 | 17 | TRBV2 | NA | NA | CASSYRHRADIEETQYF | TGTGCCAGCAGTTATCGCCATAGGGCGGATATCGAAGAGACCCAGTACTTC
TRBJ2-7 | 14 | TRBV6-2/TRBV6-3 | NA | NA | CASSYSAGAWEKYF | TGTGCCAGCAGTTACTCGGCGGGGGCGTGGGAGAAGTACTTC
TRBJ1-5 | 14 | TRBV4-1 | many | NA | CASSHYQGNQPQHF | TGCGCCAGCAGCCATTATCAGGGGAATCAGCCCCAGCATTTT
TRBJ2-1 | 12 | TRBV6-1 | many | NA | CASSKQNNEQFF | TGTGCCAGCAGTAAGCAAAACAATGAGCAGTTCTTC
TRBJ2-7 | 15 | TRBV6-2/TRBV6-3 | many | TRBD2 | CASSYGGSGGYEQYF | TGTGCCAGCAGTTACGGTGGTAGCGGGGGCTACGAGCAGTACTTC
TRBJ2-1 | 13 | TRBV6-6 | many | NA | CASSYHTDNEQFF | TGTGCCAGCAGTTACCACACCGACAATGAGCAGTTCTTC
TRBJ1-1 | 13 | TRBV30 | NA | NA | CAWRWGTGTEAFF | TGTGCCTGGAGGTGGGGCACCGGCACTGAAGCTTTCTTT
TRBJ2-3 | 14 | TRBV20-1 | many | NA | CSARVGLQVDTQYF | TGCAGTGCTAGAGTCGGACTGCAGGTGGATACGCAGTATTTT
TRBJ2-2 | 14 | TRBV13 | NA | NA | CASSGRGETGELFF | TGTGCCAGCAGCGGCCGCGGGGAGACCGGGGAGCTGTTTTTT
TRBJ2-3 | 18 | TRBV4-2 | many | NA | CASSPNRAASMGPDTQYF | TGTGCCAGCAGCCCAAATAGGGCGGCTAGCATGGGCCCAGATACGCAGTATTTT
TRBJ1-1 | 15 | TRBV6-2/TRBV6-3 | many | TRBD1 | CASSFLGTGTTEAFF | TGTGCCAGCAGTTTTCTCGGGACAGGGACCACTGAAGCTTTCTTT
TRBJ2-6 | 17 | TRBV12-3/TRBV12-4 | NA | NA | CASSFAGLGSGANVLTF | TGTGCCAGCAGTTTCGCAGGTCTCGGCTCTGGGGCCAACGTCCTGACTTTC
TRBJ1-4 | 13 | TRBV10-3 | few | NA | CAIRDPANEKLFF | TGTGCCATCAGAGACCCTGCGAATGAAAAACTGTTTTTT
TRBJ1-1 | 14 | TRBV5-1 | many | NA | CASSLRTADTEAFF | TGCGCCAGCAGCTTGAGGACGGCGGACACTGAAGCTTTCTTT
TRBJ2-7 | 15 | TRBV7-2 | few | TRBD1 | CASSTAGTGPYEQYF | TGTGCCAGCAGCACAGCCGGGACAGGCCCCTACGAGCAGTACTTC
TRBJ1-4 | 16 | TRBV7-2 | NA | TRBD1 | CASSPGRTGTNEKLFF | TGTGCCAGCAGCCCAGGAAGGACAGGGACTAATGAAAAACTGTTTTTT
TRBJ1-5 | 14 | TRBV12-3/TRBV12-4 | NA | TRBD1 | CASSLHRTGEPQHF | TGTGCCAGCAGTCTTCATAGGACAGGGGAGCCCCAGCATTTT
TRBJ2-7 | 14 | TRBV7-2 | NA | NA | CASSPSRTVLEQYF | TGTGCCAGCAGCCCGTCCAGGACAGTCTTAGAGCAGTACTTC
TRBJ1-1 | 16 | TRBV12-3/TRBV12-4 | many | TRBD1 | CASSLALGTGGTEAFF | TGTGCCAGCAGTTTAGCGCTGGGGACAGGGGGAACCGAAGCTTTCTTT
TRBJ2-3 | 12 | TRBV7-6 | few | NA | CASSLAGNTQYF | TGTGCCAGCAGCTTAGCTGGAAATACGCAGTATTTT
TRBJ2-3 | 14 | TRBV7-9 | many | TRBD1 | CASSWTGPPDTQYF | TGTGCCAGCAGCTGGACAGGCCCCCCAGATACGCAGTATTTT
TRBJ2-1 | 13 | TRBV18 | NA | NA | CASPRGDYNEQFF | TGTGCCAGCCCCCGGGGAGACTACAATGAGCAGTTCTTC
TRBJ1-1 | 13 | TRBV20-1 | many | NA | CSAPGIGDTEAFF | TGCAGTGCTCCAGGGATTGGGGACACTGAAGCTTTCTTT
TRBJ1-1 | 14 | TRBV9 | few | NA | CASSGGGLGTEAFF | TGTGCCAGCAGCGGTGGGGGATTGGGCACTGAAGCTTTCTTT
TRBJ2-4 | 13 | TRBV19 | NA | NA | CASSFTPKNIQYF | TGTGCCAGTAGCTTCACCCCCAAAAACATTCAGTACTTC
TRBJ2-3 | 13 | TRBV18 | few | NA | CASSPPPTDTQYF | TGTGCCAGCTCACCACCCCCAACAGATACGCAGTATTTT
TRBJ2-3 | 14 | TRBV7-8 | few | NA | CASSLDPPADTQYF | TGTGCCAGCAGCTTGGACCCCCCTGCGGATACGCAGTATTTT
TRBJ2-3 | 15 | TRBV3-1 | many | NA | CASSQTPTFTDTQYF | TGTGCCAGCAGCCAGACCCCTACGTTCACAGATACGCAGTATTTT
TRBJ1-2 | 15 | TRBV4-1 | few | TRBD1 | CASSQDGTGVYGYTF | TGCGCCAGCAGCCAAGATGGGACAGGGGTCTATGGCTACACCTTC
TRBJ1-5 | 20 | TRBV11-2 | NA | TRBD1 | CASSWTPGQGASSVSQPQHF | TGTGCCAGCAGCTGGACTCCGGGACAGGGGGCGAGTTCTGTGAGTCAGCCCCAGCATTTT
TRBJ2-1 | 18 | TRBV6-1 | many | NA | CASRPVTGGVSSYNEQFF | TGTGCCAGCAGGCCTGTCACAGGGGGGGTCAGCTCCTACAATGAGCAGTTCTTC
TRBJ1-2 | 14 | TRBV9 | NA | NA | CASSVELQGVGYTF | TGTGCCAGCAGCGTAGAGCTCCAAGGGGTTGGCTACACCTTC
TRBJ2-5 | 15 | TRBV7-2 | NA | TRBD2 | CASSYQRGSQETQYF | TGTGCCAGCAGCTATCAGCGGGGGAGCCAAGAAACCCAGTACTTC